This T cell receptor (beta chain) derives from a study of T cell responses to AZD1222 COVID-19 vaccine. The study, taken as a whole, reports: A rise in Spike-specific TCR breadth and depth followed two AZD1222 doses. Females made up more of the donors, who were largely white British, and clonal diversity may have come out too low.

V gave up 7 bases and J gave up 3 bases, with 16 bases separating them. CDR1 and CDR2 from the germline V gene are MDHEN and SYDVKM. This CDR3 comprises 15 residues. Sequencing used immunoSEQ multiplex PCR; TCRdb keeps in-frame clones, though not all of them. The repertoire has some 86,000 clones, about nine tenths of them found once; the top ten carry around 7%. Worth noting for this clone: The antigen is unknown.

The chain combines TRBV28 with TRBJ1-3, with D unresolved. This receptor was taken from an adult who received the AZD1222 COVID-19 vaccine. The sample consisted of peripheral blood, taken 28 days after the second AZD1222 dose. The CDR3 DNA sequence: TGTGCCAGCACCCCCCGCCTAACGAGTGGAAACACCATATATTTT. Translating gives CASTPRLTSGNTIYF.